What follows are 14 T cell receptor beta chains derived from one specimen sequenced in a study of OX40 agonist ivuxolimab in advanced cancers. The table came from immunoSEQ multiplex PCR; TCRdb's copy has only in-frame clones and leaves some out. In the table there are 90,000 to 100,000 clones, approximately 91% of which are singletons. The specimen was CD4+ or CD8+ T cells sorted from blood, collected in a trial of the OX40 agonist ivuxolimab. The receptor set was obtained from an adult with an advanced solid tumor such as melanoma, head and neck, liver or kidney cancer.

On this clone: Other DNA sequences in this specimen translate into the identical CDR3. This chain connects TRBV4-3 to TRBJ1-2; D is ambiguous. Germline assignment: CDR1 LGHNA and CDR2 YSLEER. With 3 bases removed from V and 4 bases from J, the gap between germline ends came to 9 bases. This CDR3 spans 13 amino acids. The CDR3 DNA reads TGCGCCAGCAGCCAGGACGGGCTCTATGGCTACACCTTC. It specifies CASSQDGLYGYTF.

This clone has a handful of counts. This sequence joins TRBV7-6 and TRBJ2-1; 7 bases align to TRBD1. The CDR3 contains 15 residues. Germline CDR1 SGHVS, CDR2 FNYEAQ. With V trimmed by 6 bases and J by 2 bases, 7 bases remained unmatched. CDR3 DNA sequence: TGTGCCAGCAGTATCAGGACAGGCCCCTACAATGAGCAGTTCTTC. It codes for CASSIRTGPYNEQFF.

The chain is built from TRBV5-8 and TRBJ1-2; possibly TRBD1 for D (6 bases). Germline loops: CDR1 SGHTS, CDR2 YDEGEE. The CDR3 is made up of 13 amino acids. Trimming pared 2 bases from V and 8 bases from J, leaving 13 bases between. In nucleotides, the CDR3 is TGTGCCAGCAGCTTAAACCGGGACATCGGCTACACCTTC. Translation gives CASSLNRDIGYTF.

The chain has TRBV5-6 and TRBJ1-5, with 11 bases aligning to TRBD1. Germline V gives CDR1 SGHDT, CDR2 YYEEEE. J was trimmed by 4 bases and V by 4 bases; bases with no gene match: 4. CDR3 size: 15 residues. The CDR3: CASSRWDRGNQPQHF. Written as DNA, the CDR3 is TGTGCCAGCAGCCGATGGGACAGGGGGAATCAGCCCCAGCATTTT.

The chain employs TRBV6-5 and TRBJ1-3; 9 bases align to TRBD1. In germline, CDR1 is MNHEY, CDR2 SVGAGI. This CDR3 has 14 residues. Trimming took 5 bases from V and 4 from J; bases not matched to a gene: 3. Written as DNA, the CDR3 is TGTGCCAGCAGTCAGACAGGGGGAGGAAACACCATATATTTT. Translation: CASSQTGGGNTIYF.

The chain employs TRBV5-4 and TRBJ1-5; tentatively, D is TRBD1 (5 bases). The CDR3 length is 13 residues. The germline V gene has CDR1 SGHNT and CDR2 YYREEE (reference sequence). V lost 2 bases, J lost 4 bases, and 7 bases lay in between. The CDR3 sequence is CASSLGVNQPQHF. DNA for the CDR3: TGTGCCAGCAGCTTAGGGGTTAATCAGCCCCAGCATTTT.

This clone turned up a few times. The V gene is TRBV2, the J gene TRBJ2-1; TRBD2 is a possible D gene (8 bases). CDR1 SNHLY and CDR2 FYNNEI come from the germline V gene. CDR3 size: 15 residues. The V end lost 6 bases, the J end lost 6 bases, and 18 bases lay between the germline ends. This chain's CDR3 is CASRSRDSGGNEQFF. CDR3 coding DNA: TGTGCCAGCAGGAGCCGGGACAGCGGGGGCAATGAGCAGTTCTTC.

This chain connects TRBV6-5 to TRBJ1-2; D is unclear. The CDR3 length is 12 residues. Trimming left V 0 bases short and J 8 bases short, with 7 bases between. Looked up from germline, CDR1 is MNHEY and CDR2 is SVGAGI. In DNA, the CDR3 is TGTGCCAGCAGTTACTCGGGGTTCGGCTACACCTTC. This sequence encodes CASSYSGFGYTF.

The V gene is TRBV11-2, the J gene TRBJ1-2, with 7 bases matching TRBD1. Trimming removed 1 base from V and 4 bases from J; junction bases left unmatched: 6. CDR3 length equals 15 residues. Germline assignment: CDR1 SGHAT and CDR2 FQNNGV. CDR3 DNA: TGTGCCAGCAGCTTAGGAGCAGGGGGGATCTATGGCTACACCTTC. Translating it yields CASSLGAGGIYGYTF.

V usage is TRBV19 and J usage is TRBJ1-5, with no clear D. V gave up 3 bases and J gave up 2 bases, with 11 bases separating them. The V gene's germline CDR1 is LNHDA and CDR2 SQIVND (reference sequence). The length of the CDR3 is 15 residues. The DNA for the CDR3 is TGTGCCAGTAGTATTGGGAGGTCGGGCAATCAGCCCCAGCATTTT. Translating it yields CASSIGRSGNQPQHF.

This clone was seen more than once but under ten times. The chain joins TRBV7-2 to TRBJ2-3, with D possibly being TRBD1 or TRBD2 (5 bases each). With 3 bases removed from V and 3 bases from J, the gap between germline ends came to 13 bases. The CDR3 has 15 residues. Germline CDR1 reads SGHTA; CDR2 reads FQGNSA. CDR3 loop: CASSFLGARTDTQYF. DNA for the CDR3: TGTGCCAGCAGCTTTCTCGGGGCCCGGACAGATACGCAGTATTTT.

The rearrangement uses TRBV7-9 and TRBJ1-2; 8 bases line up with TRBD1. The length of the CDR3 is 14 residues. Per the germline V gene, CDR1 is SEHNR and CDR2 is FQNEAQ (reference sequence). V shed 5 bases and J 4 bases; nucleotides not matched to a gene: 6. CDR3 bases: TGTGCCAGCAGCGATGGGACAGGTAGCTATGGCTACACCTTC. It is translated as CASSDGTGSYGYTF. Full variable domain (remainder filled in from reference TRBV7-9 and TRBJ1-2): DTGVSQNPRHKITKRGQNVTFRCDPISEHNRLYWYRQTLGQGPEFLTYFQNEAQLEKSRLLSDRFSAERPKGSFSTLEIQRTEQGDSAMYLCASSDGTGSYGYTFGSGTRLTVV.

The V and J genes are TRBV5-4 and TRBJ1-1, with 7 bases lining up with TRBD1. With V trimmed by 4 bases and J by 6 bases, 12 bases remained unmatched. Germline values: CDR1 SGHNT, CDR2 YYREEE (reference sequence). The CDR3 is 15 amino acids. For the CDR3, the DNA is TGTGCCAGCAGCCGCGTTGGAGGGGGCATTCCTGAAGCTTTCTTT. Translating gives CASSRVGGGIPEAFF.

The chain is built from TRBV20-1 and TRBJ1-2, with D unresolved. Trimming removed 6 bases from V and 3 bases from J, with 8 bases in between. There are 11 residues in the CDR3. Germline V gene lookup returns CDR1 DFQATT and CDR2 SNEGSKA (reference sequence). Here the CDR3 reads CSADDYYGYTF. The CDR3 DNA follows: TGCAGTGCGGACGATTACTATGGCTACACCTTC.